Listed here are 12 T cell receptor beta chains from one sample, sequenced in a study of human T cells and chemical hapten exposure. Documented time point: patch test 1, 2 weeks after DPC sensitization. As to treatment: therapeutic diphenylcyclopropenone sensitization with weekly scalp DPC. Blood, whole and unfractionated, served as the source for total RNA extraction. TCRdb reanalysed the RACE reads using MiXCR and keeps one entry per CDR3 protein. The sample has 39,000 or so distinct CDR3 sequences; 3.5% to 4% are singletons. The input for sequencing was whole blood, taken in connection with sensitization to the hapten diphenylcyclopropenone (DPC). The receptors come from a man aged 45-60 years with alopecia areata. Some clones in this sample may be carry-over from other donors' samples.

Concerning this clonotype itself: This may stem from a read error, because a much larger clone lies one nucleotide away. This chain uses TRBV7-2 with TRBJ2-1, with 8 bases lining up with TRBD1. Germline lookup yields CDR1 SGHTA and CDR2 FQGNSA. This CDR3 spans 15 amino acids. CDR3 coding DNA: TGTGCCAGCAGCTTTCAGGGGGCGTCCTACGATGAGCAGTTCTTC. Translation: CASSFQGASYDEQFF.

The rearrangement links TRBV6-6 to TRBJ2-4, with 7 bases fitting TRBD1. The CDR3 length is 14 residues. J gave up 7 bases and V 7 bases, and 10 bases lay outside the gene matches. Germline V gene sequence: CDR1 MNHNY, CDR2 SVGAGI (reference sequence). In DNA form, the CDR3 reads TGTGCCAGCAACCTAGGACAGGATGGGAACATTCAGTACTTC. Its translation is CASNLGQDGNIQYF.

This clonotype was detected ten times or more. This chain connects TRBV30 to TRBJ2-3; D is undetermined. CDR1 and CDR2 (germline): GTSNPN, SVGIG (reference sequence). The CDR3 sequence is 14 residues long. Trimming removed 0 bases at V and 0 bases at J, with 7 bases between. CDR3 coding DNA: TGTGCCTGGAGTGTCTTTGGTAGCACAGATACGCAGTATTTT. Translated, it gives CAWSVFGSTDTQYF.

This clonotype was seen many times. This chain uses TRBV5-1 with TRBJ2-5; D unresolved. Germline CDR1 and CDR2: SGHRS and YFSETQ. Trimming removed 0 bases at V and 2 bases at J, with 5 bases between. This CDR3 is 13 amino acids long. CDR3 residues: CASSLESQETQYF. CDR3 nucleotides: TGCGCCAGCAGCTTGGAGTCTCAAGAGACCCAGTACTTC. The full variable domain, completed using reference TRBV5-1 and TRBJ2-5, is KAGVTQTPRYLIKTRGQQVTLSCSPISGHRSVSWYQQTPGQGLQFLFEYFSETQRNKGNFPGRFSGRQFSNSRSEMNVSTLELGDSALYLCASSLESQETQYFGPGTRLLVL.

In this sample, this clonotype turned up many times. V is TRBV7-2 and J is TRBJ1-3, with D unclear. CDR1 and CDR2 from the germline V gene are SGHTA and FQGNSA. The CDR3 spans 15 residues. V gave up 5 bases and J gave up 7 bases, with 18 bases separating them. The CDR3 spells CASSQSEGAHNTIYF. DNA of the CDR3: TGTGCCAGCAGCCAGTCGGAGGGCGCGCACAACACCATATATTTT.

The sample holds many counts of this clonotype. The rearrangement links TRBV6-2 or TRBV6-3 to TRBJ2-1; possibly TRBD2 for D (5 bases). V was cut by 2 bases and J by 2 bases, with 10 bases left in between. The CDR3 totals 15 residues. From germline, CDR1 is MNHEY and CDR2 SVGEGT. As DNA, the CDR3 is TGTGCCAGCAGTTACACGGGGAGAGCCTACAATGAGCAGTTCTTC. Its protein product is CASSYTGRAYNEQFF.

This clonotype has a handful of counts. The CDR3: CASRSWGGGGYTF. The CDR3 DNA sequence: TGTGCCAGCAGATCCTGGGGCGGCGGGGGCTACACCTTC. V gene TRBV6-5 combines with J gene TRBJ1-2, with TRBD1 as a possible D gene (5 bases). V was pared by 6 bases and J by 8 bases, with 16 bases between. The CDR3 totals 13 residues. In germline, CDR1 is MNHEY, CDR2 SVGAGI.

This clonotype was found many times. J is TRBJ2-2 and V is TRBV28, with D uncertain. Germline V gene data show CDR1 as MDHEN and CDR2 as SYDVKM. Trimming cost V 4 bases and J 4 bases, with 16 bases left between them. The CDR3 is 16 residues long. CDR3 coding DNA: TGTGCCAGCAGTTCCCGCCCGGGTCTGGTCACCGGGGAGCTGTTTTTT. Residues: CASSSRPGLVTGELFF.

In the case of this clonotype: A read error may be the cause here, since a much bigger clone is one base away. V and J are TRBV20-1 and TRBJ1-1; 7 bases map to TRBD1. This CDR3 is 15 amino acids long. Looked up from germline, CDR1 is DFQATT and CDR2 is SNEGSKA (reference sequence). J lost 0 bases, V lost 5 bases, and 9 bases had no gene match. The CDR3 is CSASGQTYMNTEAFF. CDR3 bases: TGCAGTGCTTCGGGACAGACCTACATGAACACTGAAGCTTTCTTT.

This clonotype was detected many times. J is TRBJ2-2 and V is TRBV7-9; D remains unclear. This CDR3 comprises 12 residues. Trimming left V 1 base short and J 4 bases short, with 1 base between. CDR1 and CDR2 (germline): SEHNR, FQNEAQ (reference sequence). The CDR3 nucleotides read TGTGCCAGCAGCTTAGGCACCGGGGAGCTGTTTTTT. This gives the protein CASSLGTGELFF.

This clonotype was observed at least ten times. The chain has TRBV2 and TRBJ2-5; a weak D match, TRBD1 (6 bases). V lost 5 bases to trimming and J lost 0 bases, with 7 bases between them. Germline V gene data show CDR1 as SNHLY and CDR2 as FYNNEI. CDR3 length equals 13 residues. The CDR3 spells CASSRDNQETQYF. In nucleotides, the CDR3 is TGTGCCAGCAGTAGGGACAACCAAGAGACCCAGTACTTC.

This clonotype was picked up many times. The J gene is TRBJ1-1, the V gene TRBV10-3; 10 nucleotides match TRBD1. The germline CDR1 and CDR2 sequences are ENHRY and SYGVKD. Trimming took 5 bases from V and 5 from J; bases not matched to a gene: 8. The CDR3 runs 15 residues. CDR3 protein: CAISPGTGAGTEAFF. CDR3 DNA: TGTGCCATCAGTCCCGGGACAGGGGCGGGGACTGAAGCTTTCTTT.